The present entry profiles one T cell receptor beta chain with its context. Its specificity is not known. Germline trimming cut 4 bases from V and 8 bases from J; bases unmatched to any gene: 8. Germline V CDR1 and CDR2: SGHDT, YYEEEE. The CDR3 has 14 residues. The assay was immunoSEQ multiplex PCR, and TCRdb's table has in-frame clones only and misses some. The sample yields about 200,000 clones, approximately 70% seen once. The data were taken from a study of cytotoxic CD8 clonotypes in ibrutinib-treated CLL. Study in general: The patients comprised approximately ten relapsed/refractory and around 16 treatment-naive cases, 17 to 18 IGHV unmutated. After a median of 68 months, some 15 patients stayed remitted and 12 progressed; responses had been partial in roughly 25 and complete in 2. Study results and limitations: Public clonotypes were seen rarely and were contracted or stable on treatment. At progression, clonality fell back toward baseline after rising at ibrutinib response.

This clonotype was obtained from a human donor with chronic lymphocytic leukemia. The specimen was PBMCs, collected after 12 months of ibrutinib treatment. The genes are TRBV5-6 and TRBJ2-3; 9 nucleotides match TRBD1. The CDR3 reads CASSTGGQGTTQYF. The CDR3, as DNA: TGTGCCAGCAGCACGGGGGGACAGGGAACTACGCAGTATTTT.